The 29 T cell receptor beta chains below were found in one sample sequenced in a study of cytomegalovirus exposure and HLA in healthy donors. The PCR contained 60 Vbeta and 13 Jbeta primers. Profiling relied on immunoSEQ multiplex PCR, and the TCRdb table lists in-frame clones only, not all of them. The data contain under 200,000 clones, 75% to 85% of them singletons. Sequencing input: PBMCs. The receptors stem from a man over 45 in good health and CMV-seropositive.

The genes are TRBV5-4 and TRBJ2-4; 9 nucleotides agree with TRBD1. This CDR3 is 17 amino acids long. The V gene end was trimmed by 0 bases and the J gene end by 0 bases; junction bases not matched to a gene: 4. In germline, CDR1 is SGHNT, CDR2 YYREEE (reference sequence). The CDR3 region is CASSLGTTGGAKNIQYF. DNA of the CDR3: TGTGCCAGCAGCTTGGGGACGACAGGGGGAGCCAAAAACATTCAGTACTTC.

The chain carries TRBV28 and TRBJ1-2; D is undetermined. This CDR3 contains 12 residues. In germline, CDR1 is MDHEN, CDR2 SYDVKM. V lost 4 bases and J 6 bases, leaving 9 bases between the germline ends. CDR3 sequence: CASSYVYDGYTF. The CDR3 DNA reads TGTGCCAGCAGTTATGTCTATGATGGCTACACCTTC.

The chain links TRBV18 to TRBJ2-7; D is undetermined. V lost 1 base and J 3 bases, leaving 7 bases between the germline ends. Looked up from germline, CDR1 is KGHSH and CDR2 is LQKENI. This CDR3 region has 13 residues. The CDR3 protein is CASSPRADYEQYF. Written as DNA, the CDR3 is TGTGCCAGCTCACCACGGGCAGACTACGAGCAGTACTTC. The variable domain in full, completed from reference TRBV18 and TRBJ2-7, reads NAGVMQNPRHLVRRRGQEARLRCSPMKGHSHVYWYRQLPEEGLKFMVYLQKENIIDESGMPKERFSAEFPKEGPSILRIQQVVRGDSAAYFCASSPRADYEQYFGPGTRLTVT.

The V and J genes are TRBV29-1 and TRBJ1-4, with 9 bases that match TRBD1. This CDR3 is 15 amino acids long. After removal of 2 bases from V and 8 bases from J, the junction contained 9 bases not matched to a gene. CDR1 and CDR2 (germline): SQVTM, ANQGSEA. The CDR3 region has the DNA TGCAGCGTTGAATTACCGGGACAGGGTATAGAAAAACTGTTTTTT. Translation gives CSVELPGQGIEKLFF.

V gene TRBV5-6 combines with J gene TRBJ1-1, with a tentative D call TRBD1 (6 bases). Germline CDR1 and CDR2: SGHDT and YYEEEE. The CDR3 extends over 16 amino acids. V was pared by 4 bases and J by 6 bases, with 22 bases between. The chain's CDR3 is CASSQGSRPPGAEAFF. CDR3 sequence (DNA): TGTGCCAGCAGCCAGGGGAGTAGGCCCCCAGGAGCTGAAGCTTTCTTT.

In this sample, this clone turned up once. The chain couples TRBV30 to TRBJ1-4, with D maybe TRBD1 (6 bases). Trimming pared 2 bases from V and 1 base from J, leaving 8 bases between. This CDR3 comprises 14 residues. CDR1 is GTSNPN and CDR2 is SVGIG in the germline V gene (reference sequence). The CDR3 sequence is CAWSFRGTNEKLFF. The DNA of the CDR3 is TGTGCCTGGAGTTTCAGGGGAACTAATGAAAAACTGTTTTTT. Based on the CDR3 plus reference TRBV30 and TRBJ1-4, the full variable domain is SQTIHQWPATLVQPVGSPLSLECTVEGTSNPNLYWYRQAAGRGLQLLFYSVGIGQISSEVPQNLSASRPQDRQFILSSKKLLLSDSGFYLCAWSFRGTNEKLFFGSGTQLSVL.

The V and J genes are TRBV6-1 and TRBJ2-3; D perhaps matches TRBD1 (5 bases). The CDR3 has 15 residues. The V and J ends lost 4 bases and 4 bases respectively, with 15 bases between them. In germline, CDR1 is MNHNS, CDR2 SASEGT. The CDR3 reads CASSAADIFPDTQYF. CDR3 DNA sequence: TGTGCCAGCAGTGCTGCGGACATATTTCCAGATACGCAGTATTTT.

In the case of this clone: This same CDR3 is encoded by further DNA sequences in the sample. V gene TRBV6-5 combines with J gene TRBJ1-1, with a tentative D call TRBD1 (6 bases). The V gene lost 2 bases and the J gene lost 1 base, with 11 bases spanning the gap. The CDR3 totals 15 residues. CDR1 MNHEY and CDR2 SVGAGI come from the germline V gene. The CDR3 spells CASSYGQGWNTEAFF. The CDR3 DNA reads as TGTGCCAGCAGTTACGGGCAGGGGTGGAACACTGAAGCTTTCTTT.

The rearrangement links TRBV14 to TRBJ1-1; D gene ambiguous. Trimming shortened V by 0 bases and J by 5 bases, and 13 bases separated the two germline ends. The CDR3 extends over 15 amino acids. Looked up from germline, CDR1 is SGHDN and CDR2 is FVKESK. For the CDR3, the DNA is TGTGCCAGCAGCCAAGATAGGCGGAAGCGGACTGAAGCTTTCTTT. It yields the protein CASSQDRRKRTEAFF.

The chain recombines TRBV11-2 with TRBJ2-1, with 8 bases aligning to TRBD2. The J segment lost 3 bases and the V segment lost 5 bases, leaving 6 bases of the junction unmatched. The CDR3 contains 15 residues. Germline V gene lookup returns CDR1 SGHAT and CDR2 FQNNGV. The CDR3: CASSTRSGGYNEQFF. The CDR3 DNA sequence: TGTGCCAGCAGCACCCGGAGCGGGGGCTACAATGAGCAGTTCTTC.

CDR3 DNA sequence: TGTGCCAGCAGTGCTCGAGCGGGAGTACGGACCGGGGAGCTGTTTTTT. Amino acid sequence: CASSARAGVRTGELFF. The chain couples TRBV6-1 to TRBJ2-2; 8 bases align to TRBD2. Trimming at V came to 4 bases and at J to 5 bases, leaving 9 bases not matched to a gene. The CDR3 loop spans 16 amino acids. Germline CDR1 and CDR2: MNHNS and SASEGT.

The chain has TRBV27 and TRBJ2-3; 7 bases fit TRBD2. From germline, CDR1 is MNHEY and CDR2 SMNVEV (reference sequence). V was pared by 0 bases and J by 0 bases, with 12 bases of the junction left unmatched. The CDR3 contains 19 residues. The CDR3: CASSLSSPRLATSTDTQYF. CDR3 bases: TGTGCCAGCAGTTTATCATCCCCCCGACTAGCAACTAGCACAGATACGCAGTATTTT.

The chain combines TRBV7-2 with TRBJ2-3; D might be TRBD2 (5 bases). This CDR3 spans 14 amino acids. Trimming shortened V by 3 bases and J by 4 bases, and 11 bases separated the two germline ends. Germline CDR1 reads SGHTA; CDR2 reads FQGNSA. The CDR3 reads CASSLGSRADTQYF. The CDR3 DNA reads TGTGCCAGCAGCTTGGGGAGTCGGGCAGATACGCAGTATTTT.

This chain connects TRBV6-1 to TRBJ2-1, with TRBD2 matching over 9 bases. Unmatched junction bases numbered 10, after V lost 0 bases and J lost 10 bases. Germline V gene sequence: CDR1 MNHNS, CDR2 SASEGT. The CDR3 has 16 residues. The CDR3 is CASSEAGAGGPSEQFF. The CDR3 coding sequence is TGTGCCAGCAGTGAAGCCGGGGCGGGAGGGCCCTCCGAGCAGTTCTTC.

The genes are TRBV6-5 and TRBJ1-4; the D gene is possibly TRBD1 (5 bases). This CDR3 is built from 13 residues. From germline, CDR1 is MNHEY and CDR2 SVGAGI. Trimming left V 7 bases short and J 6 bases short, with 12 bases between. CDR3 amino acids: CASNSPGDEKLFF. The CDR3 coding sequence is TGTGCCAGCAATTCTCCGGGGGATGAAAAACTGTTTTTT.

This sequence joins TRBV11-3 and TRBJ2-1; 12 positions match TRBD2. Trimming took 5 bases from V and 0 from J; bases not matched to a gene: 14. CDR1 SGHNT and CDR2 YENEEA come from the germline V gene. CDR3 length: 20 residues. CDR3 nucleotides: TGTGCCAGCAGCCCATCACTAGCGGGGGGTGATAGAGGCTCCTACAATGAGCAGTTCTTC. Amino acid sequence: CASSPSLAGGDRGSYNEQFF.

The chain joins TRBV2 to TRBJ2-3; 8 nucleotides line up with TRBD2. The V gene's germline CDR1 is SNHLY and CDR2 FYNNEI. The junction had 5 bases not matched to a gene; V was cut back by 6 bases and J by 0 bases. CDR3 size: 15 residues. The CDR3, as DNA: TGTGCCAGCAGCGTAGCGGGACTCAGCACAGATACGCAGTATTTT. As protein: CASSVAGLSTDTQYF.

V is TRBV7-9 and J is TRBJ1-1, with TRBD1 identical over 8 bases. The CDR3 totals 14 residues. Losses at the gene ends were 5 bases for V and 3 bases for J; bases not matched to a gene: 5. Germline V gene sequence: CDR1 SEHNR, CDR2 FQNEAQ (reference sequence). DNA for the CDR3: TGTGCCAGCAGCCGGACAGGGAGCGACACTGAAGCTTTCTTT. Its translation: CASSRTGSDTEAFF.

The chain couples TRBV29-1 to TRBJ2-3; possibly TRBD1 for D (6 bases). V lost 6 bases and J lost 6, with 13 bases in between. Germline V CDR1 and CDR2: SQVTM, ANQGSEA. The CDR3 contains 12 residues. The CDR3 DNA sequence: TGCAGCGTCCCTCGGCAGGGGGATACGCAGTATTTT. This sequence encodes CSVPRQGDTQYF.

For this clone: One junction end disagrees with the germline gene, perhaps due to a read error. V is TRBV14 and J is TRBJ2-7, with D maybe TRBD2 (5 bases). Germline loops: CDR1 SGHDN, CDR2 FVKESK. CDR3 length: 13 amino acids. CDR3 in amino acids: CASSQGRNFHLAF. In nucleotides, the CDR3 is TGTGCCAGCAGCCAGGGGAGAAATTTTCACCTGGCCTTC. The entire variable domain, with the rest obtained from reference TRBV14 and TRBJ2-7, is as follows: EAGVTQFPSHSVIEKGQTVTLRCDPISGHDNLYWYRRVMGKEIKFLLHFVKESKQDESGMPNNRFLAERTGGTYSTLKVQPAELEDSGVYFCASSQGRNFHLAFGPGTRLTVT.

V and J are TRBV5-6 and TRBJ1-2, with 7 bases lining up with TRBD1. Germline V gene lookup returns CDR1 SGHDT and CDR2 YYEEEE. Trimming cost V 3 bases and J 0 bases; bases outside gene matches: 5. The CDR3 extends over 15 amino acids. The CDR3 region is CASSSAGTANYGYTF. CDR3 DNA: TGTGCCAGCAGCTCAGCCGGGACAGCTAACTATGGCTACACCTTC.

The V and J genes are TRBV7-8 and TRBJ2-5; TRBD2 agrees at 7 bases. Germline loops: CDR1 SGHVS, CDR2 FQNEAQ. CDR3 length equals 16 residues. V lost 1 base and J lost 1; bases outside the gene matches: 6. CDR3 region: CASSLESGALQETQYF. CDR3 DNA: TGTGCCAGCAGCTTAGAGAGCGGGGCCCTCCAAGAGACCCAGTACTTC.

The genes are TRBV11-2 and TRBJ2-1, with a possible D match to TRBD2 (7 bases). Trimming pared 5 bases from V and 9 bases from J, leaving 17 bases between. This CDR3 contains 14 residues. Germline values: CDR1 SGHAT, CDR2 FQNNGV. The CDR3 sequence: CASSLKGGASEQFF. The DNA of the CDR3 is TGTGCCAGCAGCCTCAAGGGGGGGGCAAGTGAGCAGTTCTTC. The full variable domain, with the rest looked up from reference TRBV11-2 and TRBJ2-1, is EAGVAQSPRYKIIEKRQSVAFWCNPISGHATLYWYQQILGQGPKLLIQFQNNGVVDDSQLPKDRFSAERLKGVDSTLKIQPAKLEDSAVYLCASSLKGGASEQFFGPGTRLTVL.

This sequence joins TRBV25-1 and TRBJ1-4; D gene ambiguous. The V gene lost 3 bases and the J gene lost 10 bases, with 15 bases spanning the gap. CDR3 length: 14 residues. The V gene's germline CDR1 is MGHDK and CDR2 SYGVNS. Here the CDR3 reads CASSDGAGVGKLFF. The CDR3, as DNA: TGTGCCAGCAGTGACGGAGCGGGAGTCGGAAAACTGTTTTTT.

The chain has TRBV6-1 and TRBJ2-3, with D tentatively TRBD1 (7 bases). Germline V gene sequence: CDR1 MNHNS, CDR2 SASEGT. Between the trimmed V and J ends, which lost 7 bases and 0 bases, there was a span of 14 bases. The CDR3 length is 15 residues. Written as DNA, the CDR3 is TGTGCCAGCAATTCACAGGGGACTAGCACAGATACGCAGTATTTT. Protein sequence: CASNSQGTSTDTQYF.

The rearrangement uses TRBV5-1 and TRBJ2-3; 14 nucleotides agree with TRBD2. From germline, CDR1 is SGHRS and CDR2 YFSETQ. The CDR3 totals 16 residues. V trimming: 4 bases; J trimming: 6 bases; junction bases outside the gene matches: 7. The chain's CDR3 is CASSRGTSGSGDTQYF. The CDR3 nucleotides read TGCGCCAGCAGCCGAGGGACTAGCGGGAGTGGGGATACGCAGTATTTT.

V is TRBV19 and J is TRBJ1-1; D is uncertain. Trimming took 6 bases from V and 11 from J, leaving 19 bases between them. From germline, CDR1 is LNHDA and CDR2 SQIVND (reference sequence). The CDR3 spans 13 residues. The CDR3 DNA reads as TGTGCCAGTAGACTCGACGGCAGGTTTGCCGCTTTCTTT. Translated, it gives CASRLDGRFAAFF.

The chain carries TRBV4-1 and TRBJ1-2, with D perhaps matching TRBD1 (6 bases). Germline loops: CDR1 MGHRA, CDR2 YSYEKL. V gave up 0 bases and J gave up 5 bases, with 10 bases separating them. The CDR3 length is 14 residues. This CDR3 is CASSQESQGYGYTF. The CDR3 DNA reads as TGCGCCAGCAGCCAAGAATCACAGGGATATGGCTACACCTTC.

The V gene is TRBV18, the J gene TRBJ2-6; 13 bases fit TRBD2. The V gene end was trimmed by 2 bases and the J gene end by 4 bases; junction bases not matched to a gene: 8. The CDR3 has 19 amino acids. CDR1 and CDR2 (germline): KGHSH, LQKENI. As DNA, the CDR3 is TGTGCCAGCTCACCAGGGACTAGCGGGAATCTCATGGGGGCCAACGTCCTGACTTTC. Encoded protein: CASSPGTSGNLMGANVLTF.